These 7 T cell receptor beta chains were all obtained from the same sample, sequenced in a study of sequential checkpoint blockade in melanoma (dated by TCRdb to the late 2010s). The library was obtained by the immunoSEQ multiplex PCR assay. TCRdb re-hosts the immuneACCESS table, in-frame sequences only. Its copies lack some clones; in the studies checked, an unresolved V gene accounts for under half of them, and the cause for the rest is not known. The sample data list tens of thousands of clones, and approximately 86% of these were observed just once. The ten largest clones capture less than 20% of the sample. The sample's treatment or condition label, decoded: randomized to nivolumab then ipilimumab (arm A) or the reverse (arm B). The input for sequencing was CD8+ T cells sorted from blood (inferred from file names), taken from a patient given nivolumab and ipilimumab in sequence. The receptor set was obtained from a human donor with melanoma.

V usage is TRBV7-2 and J usage is TRBJ1-2, with D perhaps TRBD1 (6 bases). Trimming shortened V by 5 bases and J by 0 bases, and 10 bases separated the two germline ends. Germline V gene sequence: CDR1 SGHTA, CDR2 FQGNSA. CDR3 size: 14 residues. DNA of the CDR3: TGTGCCAGCAGCCCCGGACAGACTAACTATGGCTACACCTTC. It codes for CASSPGQTNYGYTF. The complete variable domain, with remaining parts taken from reference TRBV7-2 and TRBJ1-2, reads GAGVSQSPSNKVTEKGKDVELRCDPISGHTALYWYRQSLGQGLEFLIYFQGNSAPDKSGLPSDRFSAERTGGSVSTLTIQRTQQEDSAVYLCASSPGQTNYGYTFGSGTRLTVV.

The V call is TRBV13, the J call TRBJ2-7, with TRBD1 identical over 11 bases. With V trimmed by 2 bases and J by 5 bases, 2 bases remained unmatched. Germline CDR1 is PRHDT and CDR2 is FYEKMQ (reference sequence). The CDR3 length is 14 residues. Here the CDR3 reads CASSLSDRGHEQYF. The CDR3 DNA reads TGTGCCAGCAGCTTATCGGACAGGGGGCACGAGCAGTACTTC. The full variable domain, in which reference TRBV13 and TRBJ2-7 provide the parts outside the CDR3, is AAGVIQSPRHLIKEKRETATLKCYPIPRHDTVYWYQQGPGQDPQFLISFYEKMQSDKGSIPDRFSAQQFSDYHSELNMSSLELGDSALYFCASSLSDRGHEQYFGPGTRLTVT.

J is TRBJ2-1 and V is TRBV5-6; TRBD2 matches 11 bases. This CDR3 is built from 15 residues. Germline V CDR1 and CDR2: SGHDT, YYEEEE. J gave up 4 bases and V 2 bases, and 2 bases lay outside the gene matches. The CDR3 loop is CASSFTSGGYNEQFF. The CDR3 coding sequence is TGTGCCAGCAGCTTCACTAGCGGGGGATACAATGAGCAGTTCTTC.

The V call is TRBV6-1, the J call TRBJ1-1; D is undetermined. CDR3 size: 11 residues. V dropped 6 bases and J dropped 10 bases, with 12 bases sitting between them. Germline lookup yields CDR1 MNHNS and CDR2 SASEGT. CDR3 in amino acids: CASRHANGAFF. DNA for the CDR3: TGTGCCAGCAGGCATGCTAACGGAGCTTTCTTT.

The rearrangement joins TRBV11-2 to TRBJ2-7, with 10 bases identical to TRBD1. This CDR3 has 15 amino acids. Germline values: CDR1 SGHAT, CDR2 FQNNGV. With 5 bases clipped from V and 7 bases from J, the junction kept 11 bases outside the gene matches. In DNA, the CDR3 is TGTGCCAGCAGCGACCCCGGGACAGGGGCTCTAGAGCAGTACTTC. Its translation is CASSDPGTGALEQYF.

This chain links TRBV9 with TRBJ2-7, with TRBD1 as a possible D gene (5 bases). The CDR3 runs 15 residues. V lost 0 bases, J lost 4 bases, and 14 bases lay in between. The germline CDR1 and CDR2 sequences are SGDLS and YYNGEE. The CDR3 DNA sequence: TGTGCCAGCAGCGTAGGGCAGGGTGCCGCTTACGAGCAGTACTTC. It yields the protein CASSVGQGAAYEQYF.

This clone is medium-sized by share. The chain combines TRBV4-3 with TRBJ1-2, with TRBD1 identical over 7 bases. Germline CDR1 is LGHNA and CDR2 is YSLEER. Unmatched junction bases numbered 12, after V lost 0 bases and J lost 8 bases. This CDR3 is 16 amino acids long. Here the CDR3 DNA reads TGCGCCAGCAGCCAAGACCTAGTGGGCACAGGGGAAGGCTACACCTTC. This gives the protein CASSQDLVGTGEGYTF.